These 31 T cell receptor beta chains were sequenced from one sample in a study of T cell clones after liver transplantation. Sequencing was performed with immunoSEQ multiplex PCR; in TCRdb, only in-frame clones are kept and a portion is missing. Among around 51,000 clones, 86% were seen once, and the ten largest hold 14%. The material was CD8+ T cells from blood, obtained 12 months after liver transplant. The receptor set was obtained from a human patient who received a liver transplant. The T cells may come from the graft donor.

The rearrangement joins TRBV7-9 to TRBJ2-5; D may match TRBD1 or TRBD2 (5 bases each). With 5 bases removed from V and 1 base from J, the gap between germline ends came to 17 bases. In germline, CDR1 is SEHNR, CDR2 FQNEAQ (reference sequence). CDR3 length: 16 residues. The CDR3 nucleotides read TGTGCCAGCAGCCTGGGGCCTATGGGGGTCCAAGAGACCCAGTACTTC. Protein: CASSLGPMGVQETQYF.

This clone was detected once. CDR3 in DNA: TGCGCCAGCAGCTTGGAGACAGGGAGCACTGAAGCTTTCTTT. This translates into CASSLETGSTEAFF. The V call is TRBV5-1, the J call TRBJ1-1; 7 bases agree with TRBD1. CDR3 length: 14 amino acids. The trim removed 0 bases at V and 4 bases at J, leaving 3 bases unmatched. Germline V lookup: CDR1 SGHRS, CDR2 YFSETQ. Combining the CDR3 with reference TRBV5-1 and TRBJ1-1 gives the whole variable domain KAGVTQTPRYLIKTRGQQVTLSCSPISGHRSVSWYQQTPGQGLQFLFEYFSETQRNKGNFPGRFSGRQFSNSRSEMNVSTLELGDSALYLCASSLETGSTEAFFGQGTRLTVV.

The chain uses TRBV30 and TRBJ2-7; tentatively, D is TRBD1 or TRBD2 (6 bases each). The V end was cut by 3 bases, the J end by 6 bases, with 9 bases between. CDR3 length equals 11 residues. Per germline, CDR1 GTSNPN and CDR2 SVGIG (reference sequence). CDR3 bases: TGTGCCTGGAGAGGGGGGCGCGAGCAGTACTTC. Translating it yields CAWRGGREQYF.

The chain recombines TRBV27 with TRBJ2-2; D tentatively reads TRBD1 or TRBD2 (6 bases each). Trimming took 5 bases from V and 1 from J, leaving 17 bases between them. The CDR3 is 17 residues long. Looked up from germline, CDR1 is MNHEY and CDR2 is SMNVEV (reference sequence). CDR3 in amino acids: CASSPMDGGGNTGELFF. The CDR3 DNA reads TGTGCCAGCAGTCCGATGGACGGAGGGGGGAACACCGGGGAGCTGTTTTTT.

The chain employs TRBV9 and TRBJ1-5; D gene uncertain. The CDR3 covers 15 residues. V was pared by 0 bases and J by 1 base, with 8 bases between. Germline V gives CDR1 SGDLS, CDR2 YYNGEE. Here the CDR3 reads CASSVGTTSNQPQHF. The CDR3 coding sequence is TGTGCCAGCAGCGTAGGTACAACGAGCAATCAGCCCCAGCATTTT.

The chain is built from TRBV7-6 and TRBJ2-5; the match to TRBD1 covers 11 bases. With V trimmed by 4 bases and J by 5 bases, 3 bases remained unmatched. Germline V CDR1 and CDR2: SGHVS, FNYEAQ. This CDR3 is built from 14 residues. The CDR3 DNA reads as TGTGCCAGCAGCTGGACAGGGGGCTTGGAGACCCAGTACTTC. Translated, it gives CASSWTGGLETQYF.

V is TRBV6-5 and J is TRBJ1-1; D uncertain. Germline V CDR1 and CDR2: MNHEY, SVGAGI. This CDR3 comprises 14 residues. The V and J ends lost 3 bases and 4 bases respectively, with 12 bases between them. In nucleotides, the CDR3 is TGTGCCAGCAGTTATAGGGAGGGCACCACTGAAGCTTTCTTT. Protein: CASSYREGTTEAFF.

The rearrangement uses TRBV25-1 and TRBJ2-5; 11 nucleotides line up with TRBD2. Germline V gives CDR1 MGHDK, CDR2 SYGVNS. Unmatched junction bases numbered 4, after V lost 5 bases and J lost 14 bases. CDR3 length equals 11 residues. The CDR3 here is CASSTGLADYF. In DNA form, the CDR3 reads TGTGCCAGCAGTACGGGACTAGCGGACTACTTC.

This rearrangement joins TRBV27 to TRBJ2-7; 12 bases align to TRBD1. Trimming cost V 3 bases and J 6 bases; bases outside gene matches: 3. The CDR3 extends over 14 amino acids. CDR1 and CDR2 (germline): MNHEY, SMNVEV (reference sequence). The CDR3 nucleotides read TGTGCCAGCAGTTTGGGGACAGGGGGCTTCGAGCAGTACTTC. This codes for CASSLGTGGFEQYF.

The chain recombines TRBV27 with TRBJ1-2; D remains ambiguous. The germline gives CDR1 MNHEY, CDR2 SMNVEV (reference sequence). The ends were cut back, 6 bases at V and 1 base at J, with 9 bases in the middle. The CDR3 has 13 amino acids. This chain's CDR3 is CASSVGINYGYTF. DNA of the CDR3: TGTGCCAGCAGCGTCGGGATTAACTATGGCTACACCTTC.

The table lists this clone with a count of one. This chain joins TRBV7-9 and TRBJ1-1, with D possibly matching TRBD1 (6 bases). Trimming left V 5 bases short and J 5 bases short, with 18 bases between. Per germline, CDR1 SEHNR and CDR2 FQNEAQ (reference sequence). The CDR3 totals 15 residues. CDR3 region: CASSQQGLVGTEAFF. CDR3 nucleotides: TGTGCCAGCAGCCAACAGGGCCTCGTGGGAACTGAAGCTTTCTTT.

The chain links TRBV27 to TRBJ1-1, with 11 positions matching TRBD1. The CDR3 covers 17 residues. Per the germline V gene, CDR1 is MNHEY and CDR2 is SMNVEV (reference sequence). The V segment lost 7 bases and the J segment 0 bases; nucleotides outside the gene matches: 10. The CDR3 sequence: CASTLMGTGGMNTEAFF. The CDR3 DNA reads as TGTGCCAGCACCCTCATGGGGACAGGGGGGATGAACACTGAAGCTTTCTTT.

In its sample, this clone was seen a few times. The rearrangement links TRBV4-1 to TRBJ2-5, with no clear D. V lost 0 bases and J 3 bases, leaving 8 bases between the germline ends. The CDR3 has 14 amino acids. Germline values: CDR1 MGHRA, CDR2 YSYEKL. This CDR3 reads CASSQDLGKETQYF. In DNA form, the CDR3 reads TGCGCCAGCAGCCAAGATTTGGGTAAAGAGACCCAGTACTTC.

The chain uses TRBV27 and TRBJ2-3, with D possibly being TRBD1 (5 bases). CDR3 length: 14 residues. Germline assignment: CDR1 MNHEY and CDR2 SMNVEV (reference sequence). V was trimmed by 2 bases and J by 0 bases, leaving 6 bases between them. This CDR3 reads CASSLDSSTDTQYF. The CDR3 coding sequence is TGTGCCAGCAGTTTAGACAGCAGCACAGATACGCAGTATTTT.

This clone was counted a single time. The genes are TRBV5-1 and TRBJ1-1; D gene uncertain. Germline V gene sequence: CDR1 SGHRS, CDR2 YFSETQ. The germline V and J ends were trimmed by 4 bases and 0 bases, with 10 bases remaining between them. CDR3 length equals 14 residues. The CDR3 here is CASSPTIMNTEAFF. The CDR3 DNA is TGCGCCAGCAGCCCGACGATCATGAACACTGAAGCTTTCTTT.

The J gene is TRBJ2-1, the V gene TRBV19, with 7 bases fitting TRBD2. The CDR3 spans 14 residues. Germline CDR1 is LNHDA and CDR2 is SQIVND (reference sequence). With 3 bases clipped from V and 8 bases from J, the junction kept 7 bases outside the gene matches. The CDR3 here is CASSIGGGPYEQFF. CDR3 nucleotide sequence: TGTGCCAGTAGTATCGGGGGAGGGCCCTATGAGCAGTTCTTC. The whole variable domain, remainder taken from reference TRBV19 and TRBJ2-1, is DGGITQSPKYLFRKEGQNVTLSCEQNLNHDAMYWYRQDPGQGLRLIYYSQIVNDFQKGDIAEGYSVSREKKESFPLTVTSAQKNPTAFYLCASSIGGGPYEQFFGPGTRLTVL.

V usage is TRBV29-1 and J usage is TRBJ2-4; the D is unclear. V dropped 0 bases and J dropped 5 bases, with 8 bases sitting between them. The length of the CDR3 is 13 residues. From germline, CDR1 is SQVTM and CDR2 ANQGSEA. This CDR3 reads CSVEDQEENIQYF. CDR3 DNA: TGCAGCGTTGAAGATCAGGAAGAAAACATTCAGTACTTC.

The chain couples TRBV11-2 to TRBJ2-1; D possibly corresponds to TRBD2 (6 bases). V shed 1 base and J shed 4 bases, with 8 bases lying between them. Germline V CDR1 and CDR2: SGHAT, FQNNGV. The CDR3 is 14 residues long. The CDR3 reads CASSLGGDYNEQFF. CDR3 nucleotide sequence: TGTGCCAGCAGCTTAGGCGGGGATTACAATGAGCAGTTCTTC.

The chain combines TRBV5-1 with TRBJ1-1; D may be TRBD1 (5 bases). Trimming removed 3 bases at V and 1 base at J, with 13 bases between. In germline, CDR1 is SGHRS, CDR2 YFSETQ. The length of the CDR3 is 15 residues. DNA for the CDR3: TGCGCCAGCAGCTCCTCAGGAAGGGGGAACACTGAAGCTTTCTTT. This gives the protein CASSSSGRGNTEAFF.

V and J are TRBV13 and TRBJ2-7; TRBD1 matches at 9 bases. CDR3 length: 14 amino acids. The germline V gene encodes CDR1 PRHDT and CDR2 FYEKMQ (reference sequence). The V gene end was trimmed by 4 bases and the J gene end by 4 bases; junction bases not matched to a gene: 5. The CDR3 DNA follows: TGTGCCAGCAGCTCGCGGACAGGGGTGTACGAGCAGTACTTC. Protein sequence: CASSSRTGVYEQYF. Full variable domain (remainder filled in from reference TRBV13 and TRBJ2-7): AAGVIQSPRHLIKEKRETATLKCYPIPRHDTVYWYQQGPGQDPQFLISFYEKMQSDKGSIPDRFSAQQFSDYHSELNMSSLELGDSALYFCASSSRTGVYEQYFGPGTRLTVT.

This sequence joins TRBV28 and TRBJ1-2; 9 bases line up with TRBD1. V trimming: 3 bases; J trimming: 8 bases; junction bases outside the gene matches: 7. Germline assignment: CDR1 MDHEN and CDR2 SYDVKM. CDR3 length: 14 residues. The CDR3 sequence is CASSFPGTGQGYTF. DNA of the CDR3: TGTGCCAGCAGTTTCCCCGGGACAGGGCAAGGCTACACCTTC.

The chain carries TRBV28 and TRBJ1-2; D is possibly TRBD1 (6 bases). This CDR3 has 14 amino acids. V lost 3 bases and J 4 bases, leaving 12 bases between the germline ends. CDR1 and CDR2 from the germline V gene are MDHEN and SYDVKM. CDR3 sequence: CASSFGQNPYGYTF. The CDR3, as DNA: TGTGCCAGCAGTTTTGGACAGAACCCCTATGGCTACACCTTC.

This clone showed up just a few times. At the DNA level, this CDR3 is encoded by other sequences in the same sample as well. V gene TRBV30 combines with J gene TRBJ1-5; D call uncertain. The V gene lost 1 base and the J gene lost 0 bases, with 4 bases spanning the gap. From germline, CDR1 is GTSNPN and CDR2 SVGIG (reference sequence). CDR3 length: 13 residues. The CDR3 coding sequence is TGTGCCTGGAGTGCTAGTAGCAATCAGCCCCAGCATTTT. Protein: CAWSASSNQPQHF. The variable domain in full, with the rest retrieved from reference TRBV30 and TRBJ1-5, is SQTIHQWPATLVQPVGSPLSLECTVEGTSNPNLYWYRQAAGRGLQLLFYSVGIGQISSEVPQNLSASRPQDRQFILSSKKLLLSDSGFYLCAWSASSNQPQHFGDGTRLSIL.

This sequence joins TRBV28 and TRBJ2-7; no firm D call. V was clipped by 7 bases and J by 3 bases, with 25 bases between them. This CDR3 is built from 17 residues. Germline CDR1 reads MDHEN; CDR2 reads SYDVKM. In DNA form, the CDR3 reads TGTGCCAGCACCCCGACGACGGATTTGGGTTCTTACTACGAGCAGTACTTC. Translation gives CASTPTTDLGSYYEQYF.

This chain connects TRBV19 to TRBJ2-7; 10 bases are a match to TRBD2. The V gene's germline CDR1 is LNHDA and CDR2 SQIVND (reference sequence). V lost 10 bases, J lost 0 bases, and 12 bases stayed unmatched. This CDR3 region has 16 residues. CDR3 DNA sequence: TGTGCCACCGCCTTAGCGGGAGGAGGGGGCTCCTACGAGCAGTACTTC. Amino acids: CATALAGGGGSYEQYF.

The chain employs TRBV27 and TRBJ2-1; D unresolved. CDR3 length: 11 amino acids. Germline CDR1 and CDR2: MNHEY and SMNVEV (reference sequence). The CDR3 is CAALSYNEQFF. DNA for the CDR3: TGTGCGGCCCTCTCCTACAATGAGCAGTTCTTC.

The chain combines TRBV28 with TRBJ2-7; 7 bases are a match to TRBD1. This CDR3 region has 12 residues. The junction had 2 bases not matched to a gene; V was cut back by 3 bases and J by 6 bases. CDR1 is MDHEN and CDR2 is SYDVKM in the germline V gene. The CDR3 sequence is CASSFHRGEQYF. In DNA, the CDR3 is TGTGCCAGCAGTTTCCACAGGGGCGAGCAGTACTTC. The variable domain in full, completed from reference TRBV28 and TRBJ2-7, reads DVKVTQSSRYLVKRTGEKVFLECVQDMDHENMFWYRQDPGLGLRLIYFSYDVKMKEKGDIPEGYSVSREKKERFSLILESASTNQTSMYLCASSFHRGEQYFGPGTRLTVT.

This chain uses TRBV29-1 with TRBJ1-5; the D gene is possibly TRBD1 (5 bases). The germline V gene has CDR1 SQVTM and CDR2 ANQGSEA. The CDR3 totals 13 residues. Trimming removed 7 bases at V and 1 base at J, with 11 bases between. CDR3 nucleotide sequence: TGCAGCGCCGAGGAGGGGAGCAATCAGCCCCAGCATTTT. Its protein product is CSAEEGSNQPQHF.

The chain links TRBV5-4 to TRBJ1-2; TRBD1 might be the D (5 bases). Germline CDR1 reads SGHNT; CDR2 reads YYREEE (reference sequence). CDR3 size: 14 residues. The germline V and J ends were trimmed by 4 bases and 8 bases, with 18 bases remaining between them. The CDR3 here is CASSQERGSRGYTF. For the CDR3, the DNA is TGTGCCAGCAGCCAAGAGCGGGGGTCAAGGGGCTACACCTTC.

The chain is built from TRBV27 and TRBJ2-1, with D hard to call. The CDR3 extends over 14 amino acids. Trimming cost V 5 bases and J 0 bases, with 8 bases left between them. Per the germline V gene, CDR1 is MNHEY and CDR2 is SMNVEV (reference sequence). CDR3 protein: CASSRSGSYNEQFF. The CDR3 bases are TGTGCCAGCAGTCGGTCTGGCTCCTACAATGAGCAGTTCTTC.

This chain connects TRBV5-4 to TRBJ2-3; TRBD1 matches 7 bases. Germline V gives CDR1 SGHNT, CDR2 YYREEE (reference sequence). The trim removed 4 bases at V and 2 bases at J, leaving 4 bases unmatched. CDR3 length: 14 amino acids. The CDR3 loop is CASSPGTATDTQYF. The CDR3 DNA reads as TGTGCCAGCAGCCCCGGGACAGCCACAGATACGCAGTATTTT.